This T cell receptor (beta chain) was obtained from a study of blood T cell repertoires in COVID-19. Study-wide background: The origin of the acute and convalescent COVID-19 samples was the United States, Italy and Spain.

Authors' methods: Amplification of reference gene primers provided the estimated nucleated cell counts. Generated by immunoSEQ multiplex PCR, the TCRdb table keeps only in-frame clones and is missing some. From that table come the V and J calls and clone size; the DNA was used to work out D and trimming. The data hold about 160,000 clones, with roughly 84% observed a single time. Per germline, CDR1 MNHEY and CDR2 SVGAGI. This CDR3 region has 14 residues. V gave up 6 bases and J gave up 0 bases; unmatched junction bases: 4. The chain recombines TRBV6-5 with TRBJ2-5, with 7 bases lining up with TRBD1. Sequencing was carried out using peripheral blood. This TCR was recovered from a woman of 80 years or more with active or convalescent COVID-19. CDR3 amino acids: CASRIDRDQETQYF. The CDR3 coding sequence is TGTGCCAGCAGGATAGACAGGGACCAAGAGACCCAGTACTTC.